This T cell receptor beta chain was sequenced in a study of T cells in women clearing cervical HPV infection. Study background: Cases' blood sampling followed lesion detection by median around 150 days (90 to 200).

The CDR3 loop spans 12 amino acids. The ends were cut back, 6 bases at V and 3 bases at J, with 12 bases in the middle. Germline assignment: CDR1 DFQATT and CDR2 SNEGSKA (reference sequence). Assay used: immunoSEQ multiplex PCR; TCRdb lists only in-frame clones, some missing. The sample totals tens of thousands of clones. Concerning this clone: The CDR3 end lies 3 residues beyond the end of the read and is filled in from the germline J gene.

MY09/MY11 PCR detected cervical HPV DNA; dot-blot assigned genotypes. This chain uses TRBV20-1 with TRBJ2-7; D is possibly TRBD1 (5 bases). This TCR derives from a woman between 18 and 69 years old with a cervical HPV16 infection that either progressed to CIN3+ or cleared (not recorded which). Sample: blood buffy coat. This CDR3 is CSALWQGYEQYF. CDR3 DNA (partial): TGCAGTGCCCTTTGGCAGGGCTACGAG.